This TCR beta chain is drawn from a study of T cell responses to AZD1222 COVID-19 vaccine. Study results and caveats: Among AZD1222 vaccinees, only six were seropositive at baseline. White British donors predominated, females outnumbered males, and clonal diversity was possibly underestimated.

CDR3 length equals 15 residues. V was cut by 6 bases and J by 0 bases, with 11 bases left in between. Germline V gene data show CDR1 as MNHEY and CDR2 as SVGAGI. Using immunoSEQ multiplex PCR, the repertoire was profiled, and TCRdb retains in-frame clones only, with some absent. The data contain 150,000 to 200,000 clones, 85% to 95% of them singletons. About this clone: No antigen is known for it.

The sequences come from peripheral blood, collected on day 0 of AZD1222 vaccination. This clonotype was obtained from an adult in good health. The chain recombines TRBV6-5 with TRBJ1-4; D not certain. This CDR3 reads CASSPHYATNEKLFF. CDR3 DNA sequence: TGTGCCAGCAGCCCACACTATGCAACTAATGAAAAACTGTTTTTT.